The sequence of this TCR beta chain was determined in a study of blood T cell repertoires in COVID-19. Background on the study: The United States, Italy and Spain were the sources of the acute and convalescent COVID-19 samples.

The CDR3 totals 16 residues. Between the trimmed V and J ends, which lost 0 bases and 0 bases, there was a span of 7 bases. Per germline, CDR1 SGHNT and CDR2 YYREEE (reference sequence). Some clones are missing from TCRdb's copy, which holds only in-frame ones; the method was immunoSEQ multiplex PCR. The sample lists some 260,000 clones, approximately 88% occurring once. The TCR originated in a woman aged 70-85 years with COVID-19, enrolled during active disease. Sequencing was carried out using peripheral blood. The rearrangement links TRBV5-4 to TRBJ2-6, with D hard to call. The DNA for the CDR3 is TGTGCCAGCAGCTTGGCTCGAGGCTCTGGGGCCAACGTCCTGACTTTC. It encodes CASSLARGSGANVLTF.